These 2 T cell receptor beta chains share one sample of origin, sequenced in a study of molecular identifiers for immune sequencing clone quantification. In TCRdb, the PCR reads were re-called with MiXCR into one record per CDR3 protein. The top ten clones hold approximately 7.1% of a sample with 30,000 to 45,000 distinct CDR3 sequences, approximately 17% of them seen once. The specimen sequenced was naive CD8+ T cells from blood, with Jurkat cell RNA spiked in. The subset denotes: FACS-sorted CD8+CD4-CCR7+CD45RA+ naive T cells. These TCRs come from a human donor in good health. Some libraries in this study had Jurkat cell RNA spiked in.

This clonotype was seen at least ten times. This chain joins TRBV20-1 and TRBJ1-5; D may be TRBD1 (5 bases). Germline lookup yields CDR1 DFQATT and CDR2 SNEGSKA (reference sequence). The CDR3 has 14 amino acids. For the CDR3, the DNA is TGCACCGCGGGTAATGGGGGGGGGAATCAGCCCCAGCATTTT. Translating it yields CTAGNGGGNQPQHF.

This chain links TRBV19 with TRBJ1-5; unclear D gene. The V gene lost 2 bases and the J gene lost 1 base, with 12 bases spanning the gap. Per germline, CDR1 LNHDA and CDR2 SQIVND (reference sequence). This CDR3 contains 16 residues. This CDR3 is CASSIPDAGSNQPQHF. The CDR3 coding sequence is TGTGCCAGTAGTATACCGGACGCTGGGAGCAATCAGCCCCAGCATTTT.